This T cell receptor beta chain was identified in a study of regulatory T cells in long-lasting Graves disease. This clonotype was seen ten or more times. Construction of the TCR beta libraries employed iRepertoire HTBI primers in conjunction with Arm-PCR of CDR3 regions. TCRdb ran MiXCR on the multiplex PCR reads and lists one entry per CDR3 protein. The sample shows 580,000 or so distinct CDR3 sequences, roughly a sixth of them seen only once. The CDR3 has 14 residues. V lost 2 bases to trimming and J lost 5 bases; unmatched junction nucleotides: 4. Germline CDR1 GTSNPN, CDR2 SVGIG (reference sequence). The time point is: newly diagnosed GD, antithyroid drugs for less than 3 months. Scientists built the TCR library using RNA that was extracted from PBMCs. Patients came from an endocrinology department in Xi'an, China. Another study also made use of these data, one on T cells in Graves' hyperthyroidism and ophthalmopathy.

The source is a man aged 18 to 30 with Graves disease. Sequenced material: peripheral blood mononuclear cells (PBMCs), taken at new diagnosis, from a patient treated with antithyroid drugs. This chain joins TRBV30 and TRBJ2-1; 9 bases are shared with TRBD2. The CDR3 is CAWSRGLADNEQFF. As DNA, the CDR3 is TGTGCCTGGAGTAGGGGACTAGCAGACAATGAGCAGTTCTTC.